The clone carrying this T cell receptor beta chain was recorded many times. Antigen: not known. This CDR3 contains 14 residues. Germline CDR1 is DFQATT and CDR2 is SNEGSKA (reference sequence). After removal of 5 bases from V and 2 bases from J, the junction contained 5 bases not matched to a gene. The data belong to a study of CD8 T cells in ankylosing spondylitis. Study outcomes and limitations: The clones that were linked to disease were reported to be significantly enriched in matched synovial fluid samples from ankylosing spondylitis patients. In synovial fluid and blood from reactive arthritis, some motif variants were previously reported. Relatively rare in peripheral blood, disease-linked clones were also CD8+. Seemingly characteristic of ankylosing spondylitis blood was a TCR beta motif consisting of roughly 8 highly homologous variants.

Each CDR3 protein gets one entry after TCRdb re-called the 5' RACE reads with MiXCR. The profile shows 500,000 to 650,000 distinct CDR3 sequences, 5.3% of them singletons. The sequencing input was blood, either unsorted or a sorted T cell fraction (not recorded which). The TCR sequence derives from a male donor with ankylosing spondylitis. The J gene is TRBJ2-7, the V gene TRBV20-1, with TRBD2 matching over 11 bases. This chain's CDR3 is CSAGPGLAAYEQYF. As DNA, the CDR3 is TGCAGTGCTGGGCCGGGACTAGCGGCCTACGAGCAGTACTTC.